The source of this TCR beta chain is a study of cytomegalovirus exposure and HLA in healthy donors. This clone was seen just once. The PCR used 60 Vbeta and 13 Jbeta primers. TCRdb keeps only in-frame clones here, not all; method: immunoSEQ multiplex PCR. The data show approximately 170,000 clones, about 72% seen once. The CDR3 contains 15 residues. The germline V and J ends were trimmed by 4 bases and 5 bases, with 17 bases remaining between them. Germline CDR1 MGHRA, CDR2 YSYEKL. This receptor was taken from a girl aged 5-17 years in good health and CMV-seronegative. Sequencing was performed on PBMCs. The chain combines TRBV4-1 with TRBJ2-5; D possibly corresponds to TRBD1 (6 bases). Here the CDR3 reads CASSPNRDVAETQYF. The CDR3 DNA follows: TGCGCCAGCAGCCCGAACAGGGACGTTGCGGAGACCCAGTACTTC.